This TCR beta chain was found in a study of shared clonotypes between healthy human individuals. Some clones are missing from TCRdb's copy, which holds only in-frame ones; the method was immunoSEQ multiplex PCR. The sample contains 660,000 or so clones, 90% to 97% of which appear only once. The V gene end was trimmed by 4 bases and the J gene end by 4 bases; junction bases not matched to a gene: 8. This CDR3 region has 15 residues. CDR1 and CDR2 (germline): SGDLS, YYNGEE. Terminally differentiated effector memory CD45RA+ cells were excluded by CCR7 positive selection of CD45RO-negative cells. The receptor was isolated from a woman in her thirties in good health. The rearrangement joins TRBV9 to TRBJ2-7; 10 bases match TRBD2. The sample was naive CD8+ T cells sorted from blood. The CDR3 DNA is TGTGCCAGCAGCCCGACTAGCGGGTCTTATTACGAGCAGTACTTC. Translating gives CASSPTSGSYYEQYF.